This TCR beta chain stems from a study of blood T cells in healthy people across ages. General study results and limits: PBMCs went unsorted, and a conclusive naive versus antigen-experienced comparison was therefore prevented.

The study recruited healthy Caucasian donors from Russia who were aged about 6 to 90. A second PCR, run for roughly 7 to 11 cycles, used a sample-barcoded 5' primer plus a J-beta primer mix. TCRdb analysed the 5' RACE reads with MiXCR anew, one entry per CDR3 protein. The data show hundreds of thousands of distinct CDR3 sequences, about 42% seen once. Notes on this clonotype: Its antigen is still unknown.

This sequence originates from a man older than 75 in good health. The sample taken for sequencing was blood.

The CDR3 sequence: CASSRQGAGNIQYF. The CDR3 coding sequence is TGTGCCAGCAGTCGGCAGGGGGCTGGGAACATTCAGTACTTC. The chain recombines TRBV13 with TRBJ2-5, with 8 bases fitting TRBD1. The DNA end is more similar to TRBJ2-4, so the J call may be wrong. Germline loops: CDR1 PRHDT, CDR2 FYEKMQ (reference sequence). The CDR3 spans 14 residues.